The clone carrying this TCR beta chain has only one observation. This sample stems from a study of blood T cell repertoires in COVID-19. Whole-study context: The United States, Italy and Spain were the sources of the acute and convalescent COVID-19 samples. T cells, B-cell-depleted T cells, or PBMCs provided the cDNA or gDNA that served as material.

The protocol was immunoSEQ multiplex PCR, while the TCRdb copy is restricted to in-frame clones and leaves out a portion. The table shows under 150,000 clones, with approximately 85% occurring only once. The germline CDR1 and CDR2 sequences are SEHNR and FQNEAQ (reference sequence). The CDR3 length is 14 residues. Trimming cost V 5 bases and J 5 bases, with 12 bases left between them. What was sequenced was peripheral blood. The receptor was derived from a woman aged 60-70 years with COVID-19, enrolled during active disease. This chain joins TRBV7-9 and TRBJ2-2; TRBD2 might be the D (6 bases). In DNA, the CDR3 is TGTGCCAGCAGCCCTAGAGGGAGGACCGGGGAGCTGTTTTTT. This codes for CASSPRGRTGELFF.